In its sample, the clone carrying this T cell receptor beta chain was seen a few times. Its cognate antigen is unknown. Trimming pared 3 bases from V and 0 bases from J, leaving 14 bases between. The CDR3 totals 15 residues. The germline V gene encodes CDR1 DFQATT and CDR2 SNEGSKA (reference sequence). TCRdb reanalysed the RT-PCR reads using MiXCR and keeps one entry per CDR3 protein. This sample yields around 520,000 distinct CDR3 sequences, of which 12% are seen a single time; about 10% belongs to the top ten. The sample comes from a study of response to subunit inactivated influenza vaccine. Notes on the study in general: Authors suggested each seasonal influenza vaccination recruits few new T cells.

The clonotype comes from a man aged 45 to 65 who received an inactivated influenza vaccine. The material was PBMCs from blood, obtained on the day of vaccination. The chain employs TRBV20-1 and TRBJ1-2, with D uncertain. The DNA for the CDR3 is TGCAGTGCTAGCGGGCGGGGAATCCCTAACTATGGCTACACCTTC. This encodes CSASGRGIPNYGYTF.